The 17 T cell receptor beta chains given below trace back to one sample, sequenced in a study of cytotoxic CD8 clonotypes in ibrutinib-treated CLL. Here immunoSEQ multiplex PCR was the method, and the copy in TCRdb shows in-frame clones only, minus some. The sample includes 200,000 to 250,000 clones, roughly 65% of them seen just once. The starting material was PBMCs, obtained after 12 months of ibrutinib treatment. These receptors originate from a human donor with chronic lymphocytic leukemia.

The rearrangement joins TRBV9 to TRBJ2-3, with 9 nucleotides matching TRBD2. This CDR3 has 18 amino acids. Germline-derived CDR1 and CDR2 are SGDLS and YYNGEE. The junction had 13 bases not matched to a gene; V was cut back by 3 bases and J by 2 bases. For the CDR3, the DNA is TGTGCCAGCAGCGCCGAATCCGGGACTAGCCTAATCACAGATACGCAGTATTTT. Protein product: CASSAESGTSLITDTQYF.

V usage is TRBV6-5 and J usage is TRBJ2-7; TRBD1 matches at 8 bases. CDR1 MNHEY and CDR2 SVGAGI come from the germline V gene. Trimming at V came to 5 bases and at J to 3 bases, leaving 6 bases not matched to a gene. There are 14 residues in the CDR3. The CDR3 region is CASSRQGLFYEQYF. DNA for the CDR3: TGTGCCAGCAGTAGACAGGGGCTTTTCTACGAGCAGTACTTC.

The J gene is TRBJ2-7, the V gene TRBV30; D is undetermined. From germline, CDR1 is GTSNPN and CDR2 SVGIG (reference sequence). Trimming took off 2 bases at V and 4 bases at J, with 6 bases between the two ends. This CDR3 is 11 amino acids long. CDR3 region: CAWSRIYEQYF. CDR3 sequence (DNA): TGTGCCTGGAGTAGAATATACGAGCAGTACTTC.

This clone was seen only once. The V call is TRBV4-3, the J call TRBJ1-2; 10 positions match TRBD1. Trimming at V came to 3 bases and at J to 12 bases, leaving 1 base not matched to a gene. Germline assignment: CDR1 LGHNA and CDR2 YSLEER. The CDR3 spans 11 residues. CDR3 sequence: CASSQGQGNTF. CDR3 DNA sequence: TGCGCCAGCAGCCAGGGACAGGGGAACACCTTC.

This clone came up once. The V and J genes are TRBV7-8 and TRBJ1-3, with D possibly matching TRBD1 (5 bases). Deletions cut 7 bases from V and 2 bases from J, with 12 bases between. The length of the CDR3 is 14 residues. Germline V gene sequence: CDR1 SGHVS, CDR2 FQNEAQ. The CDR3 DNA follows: TGTGCCAGCAAAGCCCCAGGGACTGGAAACACCATATATTTT. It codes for CASKAPGTGNTIYF.

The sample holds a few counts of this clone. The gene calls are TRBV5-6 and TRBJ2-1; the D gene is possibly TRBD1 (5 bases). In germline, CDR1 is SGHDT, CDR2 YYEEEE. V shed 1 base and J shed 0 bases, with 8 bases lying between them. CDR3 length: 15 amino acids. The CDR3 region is CASSLSRDSYNEQFF. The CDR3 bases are TGTGCCAGCAGCTTGTCCAGGGACTCCTACAATGAGCAGTTCTTC.

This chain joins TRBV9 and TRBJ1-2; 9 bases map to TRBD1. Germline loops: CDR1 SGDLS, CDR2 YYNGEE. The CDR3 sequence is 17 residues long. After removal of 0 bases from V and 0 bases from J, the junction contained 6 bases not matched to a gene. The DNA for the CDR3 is TGTGCCAGCAGCGTAGGTGGGGACAGGGCCACTAACTATGGCTACACCTTC. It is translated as CASSVGGDRATNYGYTF.

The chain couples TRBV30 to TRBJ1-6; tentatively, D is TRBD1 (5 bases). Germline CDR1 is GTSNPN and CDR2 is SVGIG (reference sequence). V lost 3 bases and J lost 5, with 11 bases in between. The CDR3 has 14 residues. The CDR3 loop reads CAWSRGGNNSPLHF. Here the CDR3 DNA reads TGTGCCTGGAGCCGGGGGGGTAATAATTCACCCCTCCACTTT.

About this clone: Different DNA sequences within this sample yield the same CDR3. The chain's CDR3 is CASSLGGRTEAFF. CDR3 in DNA: TGTGCCAGCAGCTTAGGGGGGAGGACTGAAGCTTTCTTT. The chain combines TRBV7-9 with TRBJ1-1; TRBD1 is a possible D gene (5 bases). V shed 1 base and J shed 5 bases, with 8 bases lying between them. In germline, CDR1 is SEHNR, CDR2 FQNEAQ (reference sequence). CDR3 length equals 13 residues.

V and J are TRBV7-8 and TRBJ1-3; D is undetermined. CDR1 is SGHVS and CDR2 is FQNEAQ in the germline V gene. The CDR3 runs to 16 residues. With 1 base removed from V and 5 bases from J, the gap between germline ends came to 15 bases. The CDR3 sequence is CASSLVSPGIRNTIYF. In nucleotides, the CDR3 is TGTGCCAGCAGCTTAGTATCGCCGGGGATCAGAAACACCATATATTTT. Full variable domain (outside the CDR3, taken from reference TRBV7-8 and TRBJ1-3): GAGVSQSPRYKVAKRGQDVALRCDPISGHVSLFWYQQALGQGPEFLTYFQNEAQLDKSGLPSDRFFAERPEGSVSTLKIQRTQQEDSAVYLCASSLVSPGIRNTIYFGEGSWLTVV.

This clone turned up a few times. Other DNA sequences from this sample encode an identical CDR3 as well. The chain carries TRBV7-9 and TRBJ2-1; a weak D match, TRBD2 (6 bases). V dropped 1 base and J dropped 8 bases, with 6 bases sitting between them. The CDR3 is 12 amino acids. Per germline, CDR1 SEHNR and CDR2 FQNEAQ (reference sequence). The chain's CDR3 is CASSLGGDEQFF. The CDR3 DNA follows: TGTGCCAGCAGCTTAGGGGGGGATGAGCAGTTCTTC.

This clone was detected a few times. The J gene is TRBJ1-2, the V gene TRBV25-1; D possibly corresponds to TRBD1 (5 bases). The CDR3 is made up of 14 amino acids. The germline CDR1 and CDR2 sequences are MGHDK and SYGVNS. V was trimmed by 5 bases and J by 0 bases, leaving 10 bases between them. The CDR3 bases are TGTGCCAGCAGTCCGACAGTAGCTAACTATGGCTACACCTTC. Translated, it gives CASSPTVANYGYTF.

CDR3 DNA: TGTGCCAGCAGCTTAGGCGGGATGTCCTACAATGAGCAGTTCTTC. This sequence encodes CASSLGGMSYNEQFF. The chain carries TRBV7-2 and TRBJ2-1; a weak D match, TRBD2 (6 bases). The CDR3 runs to 15 residues. The germline V gene has CDR1 SGHTA and CDR2 FQGNSA. With 1 base removed from V and 1 base from J, the gap between germline ends came to 8 bases. Variable domain in full (rest from reference TRBV7-2 and TRBJ2-1): GAGVSQSPSNKVTEKGKDVELRCDPISGHTALYWYRQSLGQGLEFLIYFQGNSAPDKSGLPSDRFSAERTGGSVSTLTIQRTQQEDSAVYLCASSLGGMSYNEQFFGPGTRLTVL.

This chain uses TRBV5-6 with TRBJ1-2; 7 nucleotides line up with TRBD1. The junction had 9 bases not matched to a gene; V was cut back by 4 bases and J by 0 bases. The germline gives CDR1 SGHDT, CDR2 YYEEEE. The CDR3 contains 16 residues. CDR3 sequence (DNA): TGTGCCAGCAGCCCCTACGGGACAGAGACTAACTATGGCTACACCTTC. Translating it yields CASSPYGTETNYGYTF.

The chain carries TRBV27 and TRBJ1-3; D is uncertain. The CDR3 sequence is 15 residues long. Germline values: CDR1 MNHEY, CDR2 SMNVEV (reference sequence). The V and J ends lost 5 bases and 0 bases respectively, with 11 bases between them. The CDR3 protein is CASSGLLSSGNTIYF. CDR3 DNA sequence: TGTGCCAGCAGTGGCCTCCTGAGCTCTGGAAACACCATATATTTT.

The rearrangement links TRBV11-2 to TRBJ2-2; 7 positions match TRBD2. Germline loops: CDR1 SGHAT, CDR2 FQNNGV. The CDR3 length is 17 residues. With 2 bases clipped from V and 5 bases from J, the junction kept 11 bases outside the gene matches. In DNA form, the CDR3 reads TGTGCCAGCAGCTTATATGCCGGGACTATCAAAACCGGGGAGCTGTTTTTT. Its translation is CASSLYAGTIKTGELFF.

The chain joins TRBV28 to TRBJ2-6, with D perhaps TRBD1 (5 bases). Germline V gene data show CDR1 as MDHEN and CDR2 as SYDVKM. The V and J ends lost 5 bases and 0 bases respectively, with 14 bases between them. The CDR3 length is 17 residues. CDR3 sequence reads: CASSPQGMSSGANVLTF. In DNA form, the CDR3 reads TGTGCCAGCAGTCCGCAGGGTATGAGCTCTGGGGCCAACGTCCTGACTTTC.